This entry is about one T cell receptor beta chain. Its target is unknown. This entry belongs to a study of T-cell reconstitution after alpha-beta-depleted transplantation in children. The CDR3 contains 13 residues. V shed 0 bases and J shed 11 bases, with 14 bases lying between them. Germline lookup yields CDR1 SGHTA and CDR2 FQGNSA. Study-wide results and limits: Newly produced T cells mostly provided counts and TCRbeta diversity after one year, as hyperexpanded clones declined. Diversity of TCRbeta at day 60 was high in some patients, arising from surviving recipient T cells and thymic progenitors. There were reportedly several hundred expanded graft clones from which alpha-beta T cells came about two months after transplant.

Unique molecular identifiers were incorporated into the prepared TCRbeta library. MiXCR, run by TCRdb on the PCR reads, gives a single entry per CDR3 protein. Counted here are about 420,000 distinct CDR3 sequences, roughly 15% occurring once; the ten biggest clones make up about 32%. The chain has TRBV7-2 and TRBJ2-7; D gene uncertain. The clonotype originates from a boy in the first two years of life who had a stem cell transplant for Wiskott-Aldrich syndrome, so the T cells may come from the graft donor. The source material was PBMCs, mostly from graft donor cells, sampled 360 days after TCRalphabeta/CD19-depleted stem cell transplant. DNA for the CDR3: TGTGCCAGCAGCTTAGCAGGCAGGCTTCCGGAGTACTTC. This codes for CASSLAGRLPEYF.